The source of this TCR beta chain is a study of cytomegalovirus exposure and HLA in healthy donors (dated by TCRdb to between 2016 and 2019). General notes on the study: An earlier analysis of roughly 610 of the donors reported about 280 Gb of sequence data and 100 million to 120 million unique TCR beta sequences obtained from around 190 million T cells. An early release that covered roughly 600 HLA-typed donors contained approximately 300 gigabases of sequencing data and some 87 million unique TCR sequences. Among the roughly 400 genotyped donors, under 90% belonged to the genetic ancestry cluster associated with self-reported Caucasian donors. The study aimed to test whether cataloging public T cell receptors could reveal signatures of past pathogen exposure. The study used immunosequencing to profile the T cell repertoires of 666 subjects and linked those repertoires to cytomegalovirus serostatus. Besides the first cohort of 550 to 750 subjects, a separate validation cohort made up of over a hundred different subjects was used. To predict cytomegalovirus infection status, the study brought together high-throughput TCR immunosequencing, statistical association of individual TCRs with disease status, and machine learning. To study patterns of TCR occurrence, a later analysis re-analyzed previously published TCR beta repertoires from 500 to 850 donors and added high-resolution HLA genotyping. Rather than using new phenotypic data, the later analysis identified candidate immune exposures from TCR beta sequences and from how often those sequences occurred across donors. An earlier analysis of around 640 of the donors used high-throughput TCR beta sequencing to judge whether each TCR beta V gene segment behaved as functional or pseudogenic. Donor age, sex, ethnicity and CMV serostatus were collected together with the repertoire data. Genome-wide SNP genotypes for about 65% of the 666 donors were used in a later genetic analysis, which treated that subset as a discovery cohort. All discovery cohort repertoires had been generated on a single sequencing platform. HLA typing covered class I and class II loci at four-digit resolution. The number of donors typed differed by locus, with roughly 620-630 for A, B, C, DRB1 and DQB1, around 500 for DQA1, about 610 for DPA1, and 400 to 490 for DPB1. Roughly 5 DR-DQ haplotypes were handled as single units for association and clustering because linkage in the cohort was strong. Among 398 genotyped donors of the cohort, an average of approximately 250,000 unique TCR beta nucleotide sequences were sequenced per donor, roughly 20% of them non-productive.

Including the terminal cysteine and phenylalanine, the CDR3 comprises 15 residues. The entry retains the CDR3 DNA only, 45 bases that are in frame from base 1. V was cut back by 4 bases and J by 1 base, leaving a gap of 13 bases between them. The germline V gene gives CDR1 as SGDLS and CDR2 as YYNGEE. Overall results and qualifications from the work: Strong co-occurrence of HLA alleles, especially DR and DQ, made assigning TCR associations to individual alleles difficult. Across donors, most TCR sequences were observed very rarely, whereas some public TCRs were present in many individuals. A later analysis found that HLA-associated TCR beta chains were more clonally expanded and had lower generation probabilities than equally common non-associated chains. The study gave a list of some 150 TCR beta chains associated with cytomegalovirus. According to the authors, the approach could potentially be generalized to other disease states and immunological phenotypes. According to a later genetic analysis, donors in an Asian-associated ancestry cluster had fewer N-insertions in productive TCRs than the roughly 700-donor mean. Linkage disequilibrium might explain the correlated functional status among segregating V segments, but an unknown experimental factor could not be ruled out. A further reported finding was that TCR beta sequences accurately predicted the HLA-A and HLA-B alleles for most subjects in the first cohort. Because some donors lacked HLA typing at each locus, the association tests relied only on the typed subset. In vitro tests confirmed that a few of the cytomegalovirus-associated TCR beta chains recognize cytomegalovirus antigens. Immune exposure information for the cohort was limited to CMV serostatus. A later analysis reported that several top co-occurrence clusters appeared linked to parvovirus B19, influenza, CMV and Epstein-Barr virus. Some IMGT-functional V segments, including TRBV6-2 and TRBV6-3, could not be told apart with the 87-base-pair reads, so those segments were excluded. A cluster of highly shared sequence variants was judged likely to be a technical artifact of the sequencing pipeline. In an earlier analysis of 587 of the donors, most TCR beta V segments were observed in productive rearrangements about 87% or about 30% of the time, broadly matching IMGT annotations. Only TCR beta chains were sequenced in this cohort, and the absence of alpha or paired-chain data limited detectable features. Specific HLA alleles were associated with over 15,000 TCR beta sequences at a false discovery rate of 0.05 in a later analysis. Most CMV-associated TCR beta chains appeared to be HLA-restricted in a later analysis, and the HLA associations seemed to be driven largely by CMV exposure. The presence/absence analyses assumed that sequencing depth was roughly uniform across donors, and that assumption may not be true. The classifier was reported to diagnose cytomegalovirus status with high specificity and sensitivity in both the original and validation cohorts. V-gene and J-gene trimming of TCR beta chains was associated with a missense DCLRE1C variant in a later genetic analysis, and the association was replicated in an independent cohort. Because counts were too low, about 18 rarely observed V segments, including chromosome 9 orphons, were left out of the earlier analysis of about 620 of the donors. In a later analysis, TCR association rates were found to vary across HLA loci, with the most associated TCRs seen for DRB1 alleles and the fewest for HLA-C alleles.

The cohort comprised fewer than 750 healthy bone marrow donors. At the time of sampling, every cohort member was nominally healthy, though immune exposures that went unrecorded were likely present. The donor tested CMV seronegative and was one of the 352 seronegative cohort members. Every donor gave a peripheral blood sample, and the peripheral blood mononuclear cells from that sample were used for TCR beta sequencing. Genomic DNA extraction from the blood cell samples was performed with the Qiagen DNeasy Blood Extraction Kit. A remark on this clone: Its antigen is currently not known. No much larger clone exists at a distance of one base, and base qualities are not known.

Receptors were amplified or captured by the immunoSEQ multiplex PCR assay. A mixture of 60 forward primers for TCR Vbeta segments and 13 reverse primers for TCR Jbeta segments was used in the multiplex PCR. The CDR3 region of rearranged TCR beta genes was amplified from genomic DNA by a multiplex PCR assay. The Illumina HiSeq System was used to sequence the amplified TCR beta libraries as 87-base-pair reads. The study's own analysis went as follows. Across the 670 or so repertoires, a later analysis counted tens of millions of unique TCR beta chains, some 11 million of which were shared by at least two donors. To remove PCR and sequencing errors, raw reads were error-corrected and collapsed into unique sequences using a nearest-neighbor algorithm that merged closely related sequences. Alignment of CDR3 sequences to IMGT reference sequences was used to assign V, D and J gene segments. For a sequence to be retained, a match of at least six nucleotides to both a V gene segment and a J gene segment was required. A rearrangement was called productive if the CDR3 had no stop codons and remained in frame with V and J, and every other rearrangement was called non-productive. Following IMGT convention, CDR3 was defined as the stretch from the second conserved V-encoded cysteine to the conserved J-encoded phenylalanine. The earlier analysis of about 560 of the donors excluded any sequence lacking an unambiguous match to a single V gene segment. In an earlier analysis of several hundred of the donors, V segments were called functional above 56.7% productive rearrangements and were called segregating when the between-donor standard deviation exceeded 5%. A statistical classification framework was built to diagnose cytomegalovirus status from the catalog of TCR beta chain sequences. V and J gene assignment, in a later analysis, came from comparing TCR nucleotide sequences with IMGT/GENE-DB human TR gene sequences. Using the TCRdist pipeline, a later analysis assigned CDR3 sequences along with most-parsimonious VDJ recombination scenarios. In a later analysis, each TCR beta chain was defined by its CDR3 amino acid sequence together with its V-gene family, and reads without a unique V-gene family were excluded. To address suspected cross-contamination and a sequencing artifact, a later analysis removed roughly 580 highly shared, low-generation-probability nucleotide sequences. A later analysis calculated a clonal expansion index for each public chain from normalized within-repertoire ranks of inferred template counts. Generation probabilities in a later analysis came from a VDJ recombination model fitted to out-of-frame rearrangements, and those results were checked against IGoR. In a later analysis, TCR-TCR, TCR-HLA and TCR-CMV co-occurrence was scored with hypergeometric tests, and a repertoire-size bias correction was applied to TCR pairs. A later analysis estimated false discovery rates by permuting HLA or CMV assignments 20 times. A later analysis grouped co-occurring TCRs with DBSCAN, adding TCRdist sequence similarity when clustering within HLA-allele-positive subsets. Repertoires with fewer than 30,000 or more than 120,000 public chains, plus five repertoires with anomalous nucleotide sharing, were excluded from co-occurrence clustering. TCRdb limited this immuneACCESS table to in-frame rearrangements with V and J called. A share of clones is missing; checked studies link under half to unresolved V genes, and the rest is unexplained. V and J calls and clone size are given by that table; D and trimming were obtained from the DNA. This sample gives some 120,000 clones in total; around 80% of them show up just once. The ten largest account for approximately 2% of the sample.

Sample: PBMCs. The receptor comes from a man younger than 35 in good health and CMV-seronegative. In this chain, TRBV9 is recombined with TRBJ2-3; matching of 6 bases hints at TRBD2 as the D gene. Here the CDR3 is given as CASSLEGRGTDTQYF. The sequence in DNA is TGTGCCAGCAGCCTGGAGGGCCGCGGCACAGATACGCAGTATTTT.